This T cell receptor (beta chain) was documented in a study of T-cell memory formation after mild COVID-19. Background on the study: TCR clusters were largely donor specific. General study findings and limits: Memory sampled before infection contained some responding clones, suggesting cross-reactive memory joined. Contracting CD8+ clones were enriched in EMRA, CD4+ mainly in CM and EM.

Germline V gives CDR1 LGHDT, CDR2 YNNKEL (reference sequence). Between the trimmed V and J ends, which lost 8 bases and 0 bases, there was a span of 11 bases. This CDR3 spans 13 amino acids. Sample barcodes and UMIs were carried by the TCR alpha and TCR beta cDNA libraries that 5'RACE generated with constant-segment primers. TCRdb processed the 5' RACE reads anew with MiXCR; each CDR3 protein has one entry. The table shows fewer than 350,000 distinct CDR3 sequences, with 15% occurring only once. Remarks on this clonotype: Its antigen is still unknown.

Sequences were obtained from PBMCs or a T cell subset sorted from them (not recorded which). V usage is TRBV3-1 and J usage is TRBJ2-7, with D possibly matching TRBD2 (5 bases). This TCR was sampled from a man between 18 and 35 years old who had mild COVID-19 (a few samples of this study predate the infection). Cell type and time point are not known. CDR3 loop: CASADSISYEQYF. In nucleotides, the CDR3 is TGTGCCAGCGCGGACTCCATCTCCTACGAGCAGTACTTC.